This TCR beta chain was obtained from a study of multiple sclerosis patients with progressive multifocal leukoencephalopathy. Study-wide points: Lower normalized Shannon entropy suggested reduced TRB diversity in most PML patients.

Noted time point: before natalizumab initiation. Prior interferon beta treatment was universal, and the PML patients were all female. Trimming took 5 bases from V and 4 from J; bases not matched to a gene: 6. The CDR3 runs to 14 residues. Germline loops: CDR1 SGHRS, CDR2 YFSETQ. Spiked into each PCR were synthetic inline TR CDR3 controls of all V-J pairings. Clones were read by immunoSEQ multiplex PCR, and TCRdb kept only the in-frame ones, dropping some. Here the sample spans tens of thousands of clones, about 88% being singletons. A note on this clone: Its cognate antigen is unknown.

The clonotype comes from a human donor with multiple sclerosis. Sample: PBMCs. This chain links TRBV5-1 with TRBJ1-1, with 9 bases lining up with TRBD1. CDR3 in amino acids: CASREQGAATEAFF. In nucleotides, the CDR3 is TGCGCCAGCAGAGAACAGGGGGCGGCCACTGAAGCTTTCTTT.